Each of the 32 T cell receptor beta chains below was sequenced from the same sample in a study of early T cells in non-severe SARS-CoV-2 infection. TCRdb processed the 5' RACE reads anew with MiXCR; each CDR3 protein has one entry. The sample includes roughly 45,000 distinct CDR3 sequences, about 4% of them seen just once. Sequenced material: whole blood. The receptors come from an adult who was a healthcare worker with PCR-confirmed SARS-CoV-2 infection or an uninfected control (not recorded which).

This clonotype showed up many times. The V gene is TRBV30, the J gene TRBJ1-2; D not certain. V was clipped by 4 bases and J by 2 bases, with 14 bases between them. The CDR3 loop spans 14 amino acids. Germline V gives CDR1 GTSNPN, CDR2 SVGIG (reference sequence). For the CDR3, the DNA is TGTGCCTGGATGGTGGAACCCTGGAACTATGGCTACACCTTC. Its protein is CAWMVEPWNYGYTF.

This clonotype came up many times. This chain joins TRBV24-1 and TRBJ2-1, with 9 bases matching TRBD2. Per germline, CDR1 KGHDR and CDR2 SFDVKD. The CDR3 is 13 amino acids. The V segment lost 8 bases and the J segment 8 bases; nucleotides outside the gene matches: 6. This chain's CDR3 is CATMREGGYEQFF. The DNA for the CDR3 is TGTGCCACCATGCGGGAGGGTGGGTATGAGCAGTTCTTC.

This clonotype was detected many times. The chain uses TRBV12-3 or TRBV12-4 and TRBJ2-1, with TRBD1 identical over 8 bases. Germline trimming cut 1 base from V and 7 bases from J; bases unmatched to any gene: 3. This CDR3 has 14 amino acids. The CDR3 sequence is CASSLGTGWNEQFF. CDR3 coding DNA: TGTGCCAGCAGTTTAGGGACAGGGTGGAATGAGCAGTTCTTC.

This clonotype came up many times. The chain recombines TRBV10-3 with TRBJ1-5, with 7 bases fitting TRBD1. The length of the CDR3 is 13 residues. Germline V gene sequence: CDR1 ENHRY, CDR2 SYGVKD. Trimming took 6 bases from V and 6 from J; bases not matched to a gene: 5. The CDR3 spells CAISLQGIQPQHF. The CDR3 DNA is TGTGCCATCAGCTTACAGGGGATTCAGCCCCAGCATTTT.

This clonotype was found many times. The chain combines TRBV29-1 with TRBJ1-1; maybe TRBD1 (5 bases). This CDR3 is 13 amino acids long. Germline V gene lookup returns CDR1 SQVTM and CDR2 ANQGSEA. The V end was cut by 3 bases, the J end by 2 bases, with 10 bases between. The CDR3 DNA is TGCAGCGTTGAGGGGACTACCAACACTGAAGCTTTCTTT. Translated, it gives CSVEGTTNTEAFF.

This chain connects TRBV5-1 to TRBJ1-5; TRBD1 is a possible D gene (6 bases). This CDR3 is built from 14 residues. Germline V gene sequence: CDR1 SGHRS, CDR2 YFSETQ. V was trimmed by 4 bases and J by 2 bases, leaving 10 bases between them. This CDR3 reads CASSAQGRNQPQHF. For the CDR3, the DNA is TGCGCCAGCAGCGCACAGGGACGCAATCAGCCCCAGCATTTT.

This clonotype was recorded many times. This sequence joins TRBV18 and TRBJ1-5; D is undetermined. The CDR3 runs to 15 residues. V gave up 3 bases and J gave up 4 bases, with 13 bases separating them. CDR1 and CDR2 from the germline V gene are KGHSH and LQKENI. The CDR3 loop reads CASSPSAALNQPQHF. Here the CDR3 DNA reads TGTGCCAGCTCACCGTCGGCAGCGCTGAATCAGCCCCAGCATTTT.

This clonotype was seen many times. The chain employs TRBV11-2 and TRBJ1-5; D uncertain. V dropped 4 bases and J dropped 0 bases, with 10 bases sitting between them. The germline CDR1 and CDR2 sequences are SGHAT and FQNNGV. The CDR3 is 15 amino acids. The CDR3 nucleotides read TGTGCCAGCAGCTCACTGAAGGGTAGCAATCAGCCCCAGCATTTT. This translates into CASSSLKGSNQPQHF.

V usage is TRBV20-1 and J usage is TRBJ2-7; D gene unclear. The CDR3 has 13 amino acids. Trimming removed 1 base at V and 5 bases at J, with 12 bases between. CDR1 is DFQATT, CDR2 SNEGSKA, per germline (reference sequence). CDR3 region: CSARGPENDEQYF. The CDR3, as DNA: TGCAGTGCTAGAGGCCCGGAGAACGACGAGCAGTACTTC.

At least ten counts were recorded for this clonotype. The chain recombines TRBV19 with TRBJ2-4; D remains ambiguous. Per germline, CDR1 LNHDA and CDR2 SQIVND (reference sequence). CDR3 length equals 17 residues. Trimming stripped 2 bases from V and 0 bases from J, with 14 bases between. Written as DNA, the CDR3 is TGTGCCAGTAGTATAAGATTCGCGGAGATAGCCAAAAACATTCAGTACTTC. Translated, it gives CASSIRFAEIAKNIQYF. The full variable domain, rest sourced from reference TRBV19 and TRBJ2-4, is DGGITQSPKYLFRKEGQNVTLSCEQNLNHDAMYWYRQDPGQGLRLIYYSQIVNDFQKGDIAEGYSVSREKKESFPLTVTSAQKNPTAFYLCASSIRFAEIAKNIQYFGAGTRLSVL.

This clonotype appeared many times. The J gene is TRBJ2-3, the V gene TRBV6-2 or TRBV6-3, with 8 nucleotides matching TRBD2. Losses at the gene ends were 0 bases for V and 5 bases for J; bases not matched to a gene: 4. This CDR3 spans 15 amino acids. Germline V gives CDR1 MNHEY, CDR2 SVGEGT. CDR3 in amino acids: CASSYSRLAQDTQYF. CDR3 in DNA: TGTGCCAGCAGTTACTCGAGACTAGCGCAAGATACGCAGTATTTT.

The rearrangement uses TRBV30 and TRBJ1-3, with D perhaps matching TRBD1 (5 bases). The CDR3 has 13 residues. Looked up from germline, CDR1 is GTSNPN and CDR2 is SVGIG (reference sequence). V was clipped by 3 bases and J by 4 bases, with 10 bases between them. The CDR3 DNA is TGTGCCTGGAGCTCGGGACGGGGAAACACCATATATTTT. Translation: CAWSSGRGNTIYF.

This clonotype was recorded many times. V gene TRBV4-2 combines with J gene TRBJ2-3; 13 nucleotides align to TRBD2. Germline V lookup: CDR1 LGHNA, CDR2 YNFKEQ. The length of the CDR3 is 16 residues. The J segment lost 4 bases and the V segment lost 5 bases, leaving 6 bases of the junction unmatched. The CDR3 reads CASSFRTSGSSDTQYF. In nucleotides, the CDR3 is TGTGCCAGCAGCTTTCGGACTAGCGGGAGTTCAGATACGCAGTATTTT.

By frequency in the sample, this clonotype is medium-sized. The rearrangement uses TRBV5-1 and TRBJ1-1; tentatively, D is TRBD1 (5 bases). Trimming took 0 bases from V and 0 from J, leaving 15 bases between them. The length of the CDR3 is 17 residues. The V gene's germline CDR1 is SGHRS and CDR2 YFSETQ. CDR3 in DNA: TGCGCCAGCAGCTTGGCCGGGGCAGCGAACATGAACACTGAAGCTTTCTTT. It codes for CASSLAGAANMNTEAFF.

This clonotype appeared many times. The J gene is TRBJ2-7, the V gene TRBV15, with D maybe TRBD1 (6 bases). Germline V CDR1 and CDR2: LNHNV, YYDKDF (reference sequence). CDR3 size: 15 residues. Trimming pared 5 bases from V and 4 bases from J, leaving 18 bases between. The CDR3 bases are TGTGCCACCAGCGAGCCCGGCAGGGGTGTTTACGAGCAGTACTTC. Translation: CATSEPGRGVYEQYF.

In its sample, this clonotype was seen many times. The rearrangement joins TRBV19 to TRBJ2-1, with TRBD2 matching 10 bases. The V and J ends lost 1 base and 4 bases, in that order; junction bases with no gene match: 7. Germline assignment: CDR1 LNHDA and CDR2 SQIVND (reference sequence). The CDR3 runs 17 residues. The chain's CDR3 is CASSIGTPAGGYNEQFF. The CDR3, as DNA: TGTGCCAGTAGTATAGGTACCCCAGCGGGAGGGTACAATGAGCAGTTCTTC.

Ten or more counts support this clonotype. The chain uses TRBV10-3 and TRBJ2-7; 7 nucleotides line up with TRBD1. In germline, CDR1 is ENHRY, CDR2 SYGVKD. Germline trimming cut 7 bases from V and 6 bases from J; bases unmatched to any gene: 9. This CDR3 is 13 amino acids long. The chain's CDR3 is CAINPGQTGEQYF. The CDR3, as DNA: TGTGCCATCAACCCGGGACAGACCGGCGAGCAGTACTTC.

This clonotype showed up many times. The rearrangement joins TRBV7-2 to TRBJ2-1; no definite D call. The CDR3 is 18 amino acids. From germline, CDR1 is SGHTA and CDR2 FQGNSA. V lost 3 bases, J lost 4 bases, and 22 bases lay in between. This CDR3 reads CASSFPFGTTHTYNEQFF. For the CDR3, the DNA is TGTGCCAGCAGCTTCCCGTTCGGTACCACCCACACGTACAATGAGCAGTTCTTC. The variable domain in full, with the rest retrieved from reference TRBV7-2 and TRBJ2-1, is GAGVSQSPSNKVTEKGKDVELRCDPISGHTALYWYRQSLGQGLEFLIYFQGNSAPDKSGLPSDRFSAERTGGSVSTLTIQRTQQEDSAVYLCASSFPFGTTHTYNEQFFGPGTRLTVL.

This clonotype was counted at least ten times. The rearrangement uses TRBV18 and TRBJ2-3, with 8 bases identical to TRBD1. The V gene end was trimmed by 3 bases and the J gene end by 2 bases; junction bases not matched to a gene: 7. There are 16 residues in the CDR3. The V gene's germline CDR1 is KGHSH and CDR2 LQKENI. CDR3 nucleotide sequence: TGTGCCAGCTCACCGAACGGACAGGGAGACACAGATACGCAGTATTTT. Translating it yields CASSPNGQGDTDTQYF.

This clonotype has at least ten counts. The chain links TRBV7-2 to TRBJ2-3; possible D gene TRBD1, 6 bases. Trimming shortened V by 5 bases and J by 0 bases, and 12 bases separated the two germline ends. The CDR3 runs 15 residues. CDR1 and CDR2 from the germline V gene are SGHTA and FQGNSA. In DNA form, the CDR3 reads TGTGCCAGCAGCAAAACGGGACAAAGCACAGATACGCAGTATTTT. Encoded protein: CASSKTGQSTDTQYF.

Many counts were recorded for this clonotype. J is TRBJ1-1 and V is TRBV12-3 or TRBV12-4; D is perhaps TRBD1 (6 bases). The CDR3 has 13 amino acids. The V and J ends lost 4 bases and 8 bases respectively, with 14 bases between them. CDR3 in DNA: TGTGCCAGCAGTTGGGGGGCGGGCCGAGAAGCTTTCTTT. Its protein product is CASSWGAGREAFF.

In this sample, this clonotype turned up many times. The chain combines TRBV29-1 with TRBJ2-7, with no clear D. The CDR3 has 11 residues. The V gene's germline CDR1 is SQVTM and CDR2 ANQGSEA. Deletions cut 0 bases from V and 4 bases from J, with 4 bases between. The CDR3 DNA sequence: TGCAGCGTTGAAGAAGTTTACGAGCAGTACTTC. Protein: CSVEEVYEQYF.

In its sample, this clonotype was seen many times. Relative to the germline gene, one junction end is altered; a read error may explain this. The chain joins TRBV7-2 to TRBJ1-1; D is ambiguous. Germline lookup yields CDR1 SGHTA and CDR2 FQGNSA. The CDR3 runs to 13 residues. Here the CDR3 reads CASSLAGWGEAFF. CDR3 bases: TGTGCCAGCAGCCTAGCAGGATGGGGTGAAGCTTTCTTT.

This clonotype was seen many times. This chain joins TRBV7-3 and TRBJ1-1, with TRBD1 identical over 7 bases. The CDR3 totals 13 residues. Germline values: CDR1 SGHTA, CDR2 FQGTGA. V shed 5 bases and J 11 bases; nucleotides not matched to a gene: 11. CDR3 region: CASSPRAGGEAFF. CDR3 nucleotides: TGTGCCAGCAGCCCAAGGGCAGGGGGAGAGGCTTTCTTT. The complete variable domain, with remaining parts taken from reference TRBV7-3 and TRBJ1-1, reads GAGVSQTPSNKVTEKGKYVELRCDPISGHTALYWYRQSLGQGPEFLIYFQGTGAADDSGLPNDRFFAVRPEGSVSTLKIQRTERGDSAVYLCASSPRAGGEAFFGQGTRLTVV.

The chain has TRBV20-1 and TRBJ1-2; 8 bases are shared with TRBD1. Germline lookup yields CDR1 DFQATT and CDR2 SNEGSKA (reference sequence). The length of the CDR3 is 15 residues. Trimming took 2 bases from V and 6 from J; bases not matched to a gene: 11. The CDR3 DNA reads TGCAGTGCTAGACCTCAGGCGGGACAGGTCAATGGCTACACCTTC. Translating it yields CSARPQAGQVNGYTF.

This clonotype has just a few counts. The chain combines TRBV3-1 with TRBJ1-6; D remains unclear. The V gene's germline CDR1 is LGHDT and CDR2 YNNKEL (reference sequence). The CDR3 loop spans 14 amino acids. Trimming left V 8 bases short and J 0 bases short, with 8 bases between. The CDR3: CASGDSSYNSPLHF. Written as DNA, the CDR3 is TGTGCCAGCGGCGATAGCTCCTATAATTCACCCCTCCACTTT.

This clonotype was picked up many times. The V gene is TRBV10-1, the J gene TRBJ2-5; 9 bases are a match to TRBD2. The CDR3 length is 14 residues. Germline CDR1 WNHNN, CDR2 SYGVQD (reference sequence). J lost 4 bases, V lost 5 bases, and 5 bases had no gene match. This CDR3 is CASSQAGGTETQYF. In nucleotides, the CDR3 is TGCGCCAGCAGTCAAGCGGGAGGTACAGAGACCCAGTACTTC.

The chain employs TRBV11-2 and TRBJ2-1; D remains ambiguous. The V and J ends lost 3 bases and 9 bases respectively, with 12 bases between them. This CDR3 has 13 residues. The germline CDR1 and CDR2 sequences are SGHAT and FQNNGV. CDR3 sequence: CASSFPRTIEQFF. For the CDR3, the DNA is TGTGCCAGCAGCTTCCCTAGAACCATTGAGCAGTTCTTC.

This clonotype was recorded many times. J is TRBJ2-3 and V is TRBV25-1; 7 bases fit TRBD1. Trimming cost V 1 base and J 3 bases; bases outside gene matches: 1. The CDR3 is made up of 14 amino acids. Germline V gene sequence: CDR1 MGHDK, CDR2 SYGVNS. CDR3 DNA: TGTGCCAGCAGTGAATTACAGGGGACAGATACGCAGTATTTT. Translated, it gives CASSELQGTDTQYF.

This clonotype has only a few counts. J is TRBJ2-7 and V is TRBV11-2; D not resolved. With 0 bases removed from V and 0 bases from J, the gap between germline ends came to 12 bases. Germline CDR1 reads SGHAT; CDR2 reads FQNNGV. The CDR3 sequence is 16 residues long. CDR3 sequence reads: CASSLDWNSISYEQYF. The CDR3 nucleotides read TGTGCCAGCAGCTTAGATTGGAACAGCATCTCCTACGAGCAGTACTTC. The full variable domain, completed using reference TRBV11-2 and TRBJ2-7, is EAGVAQSPRYKIIEKRQSVAFWCNPISGHATLYWYQQILGQGPKLLIQFQNNGVVDDSQLPKDRFSAERLKGVDSTLKIQPAKLEDSAVYLCASSLDWNSISYEQYFGPGTRLTVT.

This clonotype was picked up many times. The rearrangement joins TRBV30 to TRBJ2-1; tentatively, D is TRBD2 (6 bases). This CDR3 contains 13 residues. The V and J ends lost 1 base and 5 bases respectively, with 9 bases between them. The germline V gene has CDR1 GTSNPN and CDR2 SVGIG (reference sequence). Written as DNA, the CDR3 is TGTGCCTGGAGTGACGGGAGCAACAATGAGCAGTTCTTC. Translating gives CAWSDGSNNEQFF. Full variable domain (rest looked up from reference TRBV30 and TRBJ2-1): SQTIHQWPATLVQPVGSPLSLECTVEGTSNPNLYWYRQAAGRGLQLLFYSVGIGQISSEVPQNLSASRPQDRQFILSSKKLLLSDSGFYLCAWSDGSNNEQFFGPGTRLTVL.

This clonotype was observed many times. CDR3 bases: TGTGCCAGCAGCCGGGACAGAGGCACTGAAGCTTTCTTT. It translates to CASSRDRGTEAFF. The chain uses TRBV7-8 and TRBJ1-1; 7 positions agree with TRBD1. Germline V lookup: CDR1 SGHVS, CDR2 FQNEAQ. Germline trimming cut 5 bases from V and 4 bases from J; bases unmatched to any gene: 4. This CDR3 spans 13 amino acids.